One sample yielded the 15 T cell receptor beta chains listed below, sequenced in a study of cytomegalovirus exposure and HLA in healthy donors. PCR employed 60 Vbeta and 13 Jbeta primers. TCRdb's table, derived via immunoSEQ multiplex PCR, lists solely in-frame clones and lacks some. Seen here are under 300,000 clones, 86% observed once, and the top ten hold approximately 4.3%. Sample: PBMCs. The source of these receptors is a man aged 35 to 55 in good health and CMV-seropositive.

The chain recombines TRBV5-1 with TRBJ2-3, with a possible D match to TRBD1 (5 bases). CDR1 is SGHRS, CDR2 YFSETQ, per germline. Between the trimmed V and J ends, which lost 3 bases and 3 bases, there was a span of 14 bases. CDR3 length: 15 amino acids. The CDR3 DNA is TGCGCCAGCAGCTGGGGCACACAAAGTACAGATACGCAGTATTTT. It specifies CASSWGTQSTDTQYF.

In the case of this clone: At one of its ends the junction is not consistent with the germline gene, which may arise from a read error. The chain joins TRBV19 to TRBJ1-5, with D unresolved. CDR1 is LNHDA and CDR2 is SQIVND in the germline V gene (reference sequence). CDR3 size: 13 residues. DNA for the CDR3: TGTGCCAGTACTATAAGAGGCAATCAGCCCCAGCATTTT. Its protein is CASTIRGNQPQHF.

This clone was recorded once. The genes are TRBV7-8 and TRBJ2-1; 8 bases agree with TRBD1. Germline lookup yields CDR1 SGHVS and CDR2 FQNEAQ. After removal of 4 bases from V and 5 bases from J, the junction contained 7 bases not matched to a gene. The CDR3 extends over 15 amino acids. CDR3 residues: CASSSRQGRHNEQFF. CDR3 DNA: TGTGCCAGCAGCTCCCGACAGGGGCGACACAATGAGCAGTTCTTC. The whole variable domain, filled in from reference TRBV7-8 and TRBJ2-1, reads GAGVSQSPRYKVAKRGQDVALRCDPISGHVSLFWYQQALGQGPEFLTYFQNEAQLDKSGLPSDRFFAERPEGSVSTLKIQRTQQEDSAVYLCASSSRQGRHNEQFFGPGTRLTVL.

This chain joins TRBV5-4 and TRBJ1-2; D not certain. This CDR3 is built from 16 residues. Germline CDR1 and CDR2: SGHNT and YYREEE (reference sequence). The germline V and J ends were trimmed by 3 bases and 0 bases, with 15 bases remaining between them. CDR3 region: CASSWRREVPNYGYTF. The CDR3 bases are TGTGCCAGCAGCTGGCGGCGGGAGGTTCCTAACTATGGCTACACCTTC.

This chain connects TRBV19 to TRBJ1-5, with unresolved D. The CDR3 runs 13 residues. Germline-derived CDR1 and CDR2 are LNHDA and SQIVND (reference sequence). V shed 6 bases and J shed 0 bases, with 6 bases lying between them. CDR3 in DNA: TGTGCCAGTAGGTCGGTTAGCAATCAGCCCCAGCATTTT. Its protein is CASRSVSNQPQHF.

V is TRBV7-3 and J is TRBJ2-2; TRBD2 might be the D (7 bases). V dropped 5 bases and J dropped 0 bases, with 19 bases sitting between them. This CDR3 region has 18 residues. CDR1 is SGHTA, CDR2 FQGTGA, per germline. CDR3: CASSQTRGAFTNTGELFF. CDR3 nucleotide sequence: TGTGCCAGCAGCCAAACCCGGGGGGCCTTTACGAACACCGGGGAGCTGTTTTTT.

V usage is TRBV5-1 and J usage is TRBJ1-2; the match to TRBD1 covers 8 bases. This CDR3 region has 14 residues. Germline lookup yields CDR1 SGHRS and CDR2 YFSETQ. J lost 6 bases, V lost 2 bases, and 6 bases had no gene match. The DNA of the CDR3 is TGCGCCAGCAGCTTACGCAGGGGGCTAGATGGCTACACCTTC. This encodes CASSLRRGLDGYTF.

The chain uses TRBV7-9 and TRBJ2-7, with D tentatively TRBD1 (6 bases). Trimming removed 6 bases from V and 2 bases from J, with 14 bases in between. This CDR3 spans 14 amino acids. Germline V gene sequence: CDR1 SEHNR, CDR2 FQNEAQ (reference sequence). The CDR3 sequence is CASSPSGHPYEQYF. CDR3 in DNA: TGTGCCAGCAGTCCCTCGGGACACCCCTACGAGCAGTACTTC.

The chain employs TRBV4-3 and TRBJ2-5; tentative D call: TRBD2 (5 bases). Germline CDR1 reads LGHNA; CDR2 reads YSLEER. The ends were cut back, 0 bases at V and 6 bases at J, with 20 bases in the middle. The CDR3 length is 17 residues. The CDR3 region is CASSQDFSGSGMKTQYF. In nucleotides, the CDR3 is TGCGCCAGCAGCCAAGATTTTTCGGGCTCGGGGATGAAGACCCAGTACTTC.

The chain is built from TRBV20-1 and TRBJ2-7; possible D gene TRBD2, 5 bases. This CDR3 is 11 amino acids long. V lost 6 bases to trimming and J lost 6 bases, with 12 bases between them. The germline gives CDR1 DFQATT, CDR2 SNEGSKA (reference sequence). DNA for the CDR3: TGCAGTGCCGGGGAAGCCGGCGAGCAGTACTTC. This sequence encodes CSAGEAGEQYF.

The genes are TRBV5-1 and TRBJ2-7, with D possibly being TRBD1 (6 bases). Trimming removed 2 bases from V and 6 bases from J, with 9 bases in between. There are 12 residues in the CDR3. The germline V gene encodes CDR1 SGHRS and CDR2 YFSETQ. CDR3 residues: CASSLQGFEQYF. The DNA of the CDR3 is TGCGCCAGCAGCTTACAGGGTTTCGAGCAGTACTTC.

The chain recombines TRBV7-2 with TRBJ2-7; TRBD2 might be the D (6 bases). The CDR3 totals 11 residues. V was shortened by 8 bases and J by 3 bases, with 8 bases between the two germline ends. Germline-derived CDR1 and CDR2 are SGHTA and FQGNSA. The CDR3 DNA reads TGTGCCAGCGTGGGGGGCTACGAGCAGTACTTC. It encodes CASVGGYEQYF.

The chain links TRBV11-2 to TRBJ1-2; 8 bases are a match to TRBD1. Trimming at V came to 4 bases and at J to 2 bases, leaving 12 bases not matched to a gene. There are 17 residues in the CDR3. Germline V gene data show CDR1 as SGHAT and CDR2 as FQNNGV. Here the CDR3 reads CASSYLKGQDANYGYTF. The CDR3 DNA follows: TGTGCCAGCAGCTATTTAAAGGGACAGGACGCGAACTATGGCTACACCTTC.

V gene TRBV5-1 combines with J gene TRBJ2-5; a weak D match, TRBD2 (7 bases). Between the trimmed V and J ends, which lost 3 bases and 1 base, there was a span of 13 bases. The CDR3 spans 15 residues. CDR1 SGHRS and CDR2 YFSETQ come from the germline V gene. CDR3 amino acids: CASSWGGALQETQYF. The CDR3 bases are TGCGCCAGCAGCTGGGGGGGGGCCCTCCAAGAGACCCAGTACTTC.

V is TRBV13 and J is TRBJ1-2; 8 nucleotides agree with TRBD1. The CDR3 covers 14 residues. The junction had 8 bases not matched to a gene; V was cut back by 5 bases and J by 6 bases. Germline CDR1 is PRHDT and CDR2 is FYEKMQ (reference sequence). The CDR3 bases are TGTGCCAGCAGCCTTAGGACAGGGATCAATGGCTACACCTTC. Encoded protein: CASSLRTGINGYTF.